The 15 T cell receptor beta chains reported below all come from one sample, sequenced in a study of lymphopenia after photon versus proton radiotherapy. Using immunoSEQ multiplex PCR, the repertoire was profiled, and TCRdb retains in-frame clones only, with some absent. The repertoire includes some 25,000 clones, nearly 85% of them detected once, and around 20% sits in the top ten. Material: peripheral blood, obtained from a patient treated with proton-based radiotherapy. The receptor source for this set is a woman aged 70-85 years with pancreatic cancer.

Of note for this clone: One end of the junction fails to match germline, which may point to a read error. The V and J genes are TRBV5-8 and TRBJ2-3; perhaps D is TRBD1 or TRBD2 (5 bases each). This CDR3 comprises 14 residues. The germline V gene has CDR1 SGHTS and CDR2 YDEGEE. The CDR3 bases are TGCGCCAGCAGCCAAGGGGACGCCCTGGATACGCAGTATTTT. Protein product: CASSQGDALDTQYF.

J is TRBJ1-5 and V is TRBV6-8; 8 bases align to TRBD1. Germline V lookup: CDR1 MNHGY, CDR2 SAAAGT. Unmatched junction bases numbered 11, after V lost 6 bases and J lost 1 base. The CDR3 spans 17 residues. CDR3 in DNA: TGTGCCAGCAGACATGTACCACAGGGGGTGAGCAATCAGCCCCAGCATTTT. The encoded protein is CASRHVPQGVSNQPQHF.

V usage is TRBV7-3 and J usage is TRBJ2-2; D may be TRBD2 (6 bases). Germline V lookup: CDR1 SGHTA, CDR2 FQGTGA. The CDR3 covers 14 residues. V lost 1 base and J 7 bases, leaving 10 bases between the germline ends. CDR3 sequence: CASSLIGGVGELFF. The CDR3 DNA reads as TGTGCCAGCAGCTTAATCGGGGGAGTCGGGGAGCTGTTTTTT.

This clone was recorded a few times. The chain combines TRBV9 with TRBJ2-3, with 7 bases that match TRBD2. The germline V gene encodes CDR1 SGDLS and CDR2 YYNGEE. J lost 6 bases, V lost 0 bases, and 10 bases had no gene match. CDR3 length equals 16 residues. The CDR3 DNA reads TGTGCCAGCAGCGTAGCGGGCGGGAGTGGTTTGGATACGCAGTATTTT. Encoded protein: CASSVAGGSGLDTQYF.

The chain is built from TRBV28 and TRBJ2-7; no clear D. The CDR3 is 13 residues long. CDR1 and CDR2 from the germline V gene are MDHEN and SYDVKM. The V and J ends lost 3 bases and 2 bases respectively, with 8 bases between them. CDR3 nucleotide sequence: TGTGCCAGCAGTTTTAGCCCTACCTACGAGCAGTACTTC. The encoded protein is CASSFSPTYEQYF. Together with reference TRBV28 and TRBJ2-7, the CDR3 gives the full variable domain: DVKVTQSSRYLVKRTGEKVFLECVQDMDHENMFWYRQDPGLGLRLIYFSYDVKMKEKGDIPEGYSVSREKKERFSLILESASTNQTSMYLCASSFSPTYEQYFGPGTRLTVT.

The DNA of the CDR3 is TGCAGCGTTGAAGGAGGGAACACCATATATTTT. Translation: CSVEGGNTIYF. The V gene is TRBV29-1, the J gene TRBJ1-3; no clear D. Between the trimmed V and J ends, which lost 1 base and 7 bases, there was a span of 5 bases. This CDR3 comprises 11 residues. The V gene's germline CDR1 is SQVTM and CDR2 ANQGSEA.

The chain joins TRBV5-4 to TRBJ2-1, with 7 bases fitting TRBD1. Trimming cost V 9 bases and J 7 bases; bases outside gene matches: 16. The germline gives CDR1 SGHNT, CDR2 YYREEE (reference sequence). The length of the CDR3 is 15 residues. The CDR3 DNA is TGTGCCACCGACGAGGGGGCCAGGCCTCCTAATGAGCAGTTCTTC. Its protein is CATDEGARPPNEQFF.

This clone was seen only a few times. The chain is built from TRBV2 and TRBJ2-1, with 7 bases fitting TRBD2. CDR1 and CDR2 from the germline V gene are SNHLY and FYNNEI. The V and J ends lost 8 bases and 0 bases, in that order; junction bases with no gene match: 7. This CDR3 region has 15 residues. CDR3 in amino acids: CASSILANSYNEQFF. In nucleotides, the CDR3 is TGTGCCAGCTCTATACTAGCGAACTCCTACAATGAGCAGTTCTTC.

The chain employs TRBV10-2 and TRBJ2-7; D might be TRBD2 (6 bases). Germline V CDR1 and CDR2: WSHSY, SAAADI. V dropped 10 bases and J dropped 3 bases, with 13 bases sitting between them. CDR3 length: 12 residues. The CDR3 DNA reads TGCGCCACCCAGGGACTCGACTACGAGCAGTACTTC. Encoded protein: CATQGLDYEQYF.

V is TRBV4-1 and J is TRBJ2-5, with D perhaps TRBD2 (6 bases). This CDR3 has 16 amino acids. Germline V gives CDR1 MGHRA, CDR2 YSYEKL. Trimming removed 4 bases from V and 3 bases from J, with 18 bases in between. CDR3 DNA: TGCGCCAGCAGCCCGTCTCCAACGGGAGTGAAAGAGACCCAGTACTTC. Translation gives CASSPSPTGVKETQYF.

The J gene is TRBJ2-7, the V gene TRBV7-2, with D possibly TRBD1 on 6 matching bases. The V end lost 5 bases, the J end lost 2 bases, and 19 bases lay between the germline ends. The CDR3 is 16 amino acids. CDR1 and CDR2 (germline): SGHTA, FQGNSA. The DNA of the CDR3 is TGTGCCAGCAGCCTTAGACAGGTCGTCTCTCCCTACGAGCAGTACTTC. Translating gives CASSLRQVVSPYEQYF.

This clone has a single count. The chain combines TRBV7-3 with TRBJ2-7; 9 positions agree with TRBD2. The CDR3 is made up of 15 amino acids. Per the germline V gene, CDR1 is SGHTA and CDR2 is FQGTGA. The J segment lost 0 bases and the V segment lost 0 bases, leaving 0 bases of the junction unmatched. The CDR3 sequence is CASSLTSGSSYEQYF. As DNA, the CDR3 is TGTGCCAGCAGCTTAACTAGCGGGAGCTCCTACGAGCAGTACTTC.

This chain connects TRBV9 to TRBJ2-2, with TRBD2 identical over 8 bases. V was clipped by 2 bases and J by 2 bases; unmatched bases: 5. Germline CDR1 and CDR2: SGDLS and YYNGEE. The CDR3 runs 16 residues. The CDR3 DNA reads TGTGCCAGCAGCGTCGGGCTAGCGGGCAACACCGGGGAGCTGTTTTTT. Residues: CASSVGLAGNTGELFF.

This sequence joins TRBV30 and TRBJ2-7; 8 positions agree with TRBD1. Looked up from germline, CDR1 is GTSNPN and CDR2 is SVGIG (reference sequence). CDR3 length equals 12 residues. Trimming took 7 bases from V and 6 from J; bases not matched to a gene: 8. In nucleotides, the CDR3 is TGTGCCTTCGGGCAGGGGGCTGGCGAGCAGTACTTC. Amino acid sequence: CAFGQGAGEQYF.

V gene TRBV27 combines with J gene TRBJ2-1; D is perhaps TRBD1 (6 bases). The ends were cut back, 5 bases at V and 5 bases at J, with 13 bases in the middle. CDR3 length: 14 residues. Germline values: CDR1 MNHEY, CDR2 SMNVEV (reference sequence). The CDR3 DNA follows: TGTGCCAGCAGTCCCCTCGGACAGAACAATGAGCAGTTCTTC. This encodes CASSPLGQNNEQFF.